This T cell receptor beta chain came from a study of cytomegalovirus exposure and HLA in healthy donors. Study outcomes and limitations: Several of the most significant clusters appeared linked to common viral pathogens, based on a later analysis. Confirmation was obtained in vitro that a few CMV-associated chains are specific for CMV antigens.

CDR1 is SGDLS and CDR2 is YYNGEE in the germline V gene. V gave up 0 bases and J gave up 4 bases, with 13 bases separating them. The CDR3 consists of 15 residues. Of note for this clone: What it recognizes is unknown.

The PCR ran on 60 Vbeta and 13 Jbeta primers. Using immunoSEQ multiplex PCR, the repertoire was profiled, and TCRdb retains in-frame clones only, with some absent. The data show about 96,000 clones, and the top ten clones hold 3% to 3.5%. This clonotype originated in a woman in her thirties in good health and CMV-seronegative. Sequencing was carried out using PBMCs. This chain links TRBV9 with TRBJ1-2; possibly TRBD1 for D (5 bases). The CDR3 reads CASSVEGWGPYGYTF. The CDR3 DNA reads TGTGCCAGCAGCGTAGAGGGTTGGGGCCCCTATGGCTACACCTTC.